The 22 T cell receptor beta chains below come from one sample, sequenced in a study of cytomegalovirus exposure and HLA in healthy donors. Repertoires were generated with immunoSEQ multiplex PCR, while TCRdb's copy carries only in-frame clones and drops some. The table lists some 61,000 clones, 95% to 98% of them singletons. Material for sequencing was PBMCs. The receptor source for this set is a woman aged 18-30 years in good health and CMV-seropositive.

The chain has TRBV7-2 and TRBJ2-1; TRBD2 matches at 7 bases. CDR3 length: 13 residues. J lost 6 bases, V lost 3 bases, and 2 bases had no gene match. CDR1 and CDR2 (germline): SGHTA, FQGNSA. CDR3 sequence reads: CASSFGGFNEQFF. The DNA of the CDR3 is TGTGCCAGCAGCTTCGGGGGGTTCAATGAGCAGTTCTTC.

The chain combines TRBV28 with TRBJ2-7; a weak D match, TRBD2 (5 bases). In germline, CDR1 is MDHEN, CDR2 SYDVKM. The length of the CDR3 is 13 residues. V was pared by 9 bases and J by 2 bases, with 14 bases between. The CDR3 coding sequence is TGTGCCAGTTCCCCCGGGATCACCTACGAGCAGTACTTC. It is translated as CASSPGITYEQYF.

Only one count was recorded for this clone. This chain uses TRBV15 with TRBJ1-4; 8 bases match TRBD1. J gave up 7 bases and V 5 bases, and 9 bases lay outside the gene matches. There are 15 residues in the CDR3. The germline gives CDR1 LNHNV, CDR2 YYDKDF (reference sequence). The CDR3: CATSHPGQGGEKLFF. The CDR3 nucleotides are TGTGCCACCAGCCATCCAGGACAGGGAGGTGAAAAACTGTTTTTT.

The rearrangement joins TRBV4-2 to TRBJ1-4; possible D gene TRBD1, 6 bases. CDR3 size: 16 residues. Germline lookup yields CDR1 LGHNA and CDR2 YNFKEQ. Trimming left V 0 bases short and J 5 bases short, with 13 bases between. CDR3 amino acids: CASSQEPAQGNEKLFF. In nucleotides, the CDR3 is TGTGCCAGCAGCCAAGAACCTGCCCAGGGGAATGAAAAACTGTTTTTT.

This chain links TRBV10-3 with TRBJ1-2, with 7 bases that match TRBD1. With V trimmed by 6 bases and J by 6 bases, 7 bases remained unmatched. Germline-derived CDR1 and CDR2 are ENHRY and SYGVKD. The CDR3 has 13 amino acids. The chain's CDR3 is CAISRDRADGYTF. The CDR3, as DNA: TGTGCCATCAGCCGGGACAGAGCGGATGGCTACACCTTC.

The rearrangement joins TRBV19 to TRBJ2-3; a weak D match, TRBD1 (5 bases). The CDR3 contains 15 residues. CDR1 and CDR2 (germline): LNHDA, SQIVND (reference sequence). Deletions cut 7 bases from V and 4 bases from J, with 18 bases between. CDR3 region: CASKMRTQRADTQYF. CDR3 sequence (DNA): TGTGCCAGTAAAATGCGGACACAAAGAGCAGATACGCAGTATTTT. Variable domain in full (rest from reference TRBV19 and TRBJ2-3): DGGITQSPKYLFRKEGQNVTLSCEQNLNHDAMYWYRQDPGQGLRLIYYSQIVNDFQKGDIAEGYSVSREKKESFPLTVTSAQKNPTAFYLCASKMRTQRADTQYFGPGTRLTVL.

This clone is a singleton in its sample. This rearrangement joins TRBV6-1 to TRBJ1-1; D call uncertain. Trimming left V 3 bases short and J 5 bases short, with 13 bases between. The CDR3 has 14 residues. Germline CDR1 and CDR2: MNHNS and SASEGT. The CDR3 sequence is CASSDALRWTEAFF. The CDR3 nucleotides are TGTGCCAGCAGTGATGCCCTGAGATGGACTGAAGCTTTCTTT.

CDR3 residues: CASFYRAGDYEQYF. For the CDR3, the DNA is TGTGCCAGCTTTTACAGGGCAGGTGATTACGAGCAGTACTTC. The chain combines TRBV6-6 with TRBJ2-7; possible D gene TRBD1, 6 bases. The V and J ends lost 8 bases and 4 bases respectively, with 18 bases between them. The germline gives CDR1 MNHNY, CDR2 SVGAGI (reference sequence). CDR3 size: 14 residues.

The chain couples TRBV6-1 to TRBJ2-1; unclear D gene. The V and J ends lost 2 bases and 8 bases respectively, with 16 bases between them. This CDR3 region has 15 residues. Germline V lookup: CDR1 MNHNS, CDR2 SASEGT. CDR3 DNA sequence: TGTGCCAGCAGTGAATTTCTTGGTTTTGTAGATGAGCAGTTCTTC. This encodes CASSEFLGFVDEQFF.

This chain links TRBV10-3 with TRBJ1-1, with D unclear. Germline V gene data show CDR1 as ENHRY and CDR2 as SYGVKD. The CDR3 extends over 12 amino acids. Between the trimmed V and J ends, which lost 8 bases and 1 base, there was a span of 8 bases. The DNA for the CDR3 is TGTGCCATCGGCCCCCAGAACACTGAAGCTTTCTTT. This gives the protein CAIGPQNTEAFF.

V gene TRBV6-5 combines with J gene TRBJ2-7; 10 bases fit TRBD2. This CDR3 is 16 amino acids long. The V segment lost 0 bases and the J segment 2 bases; nucleotides outside the gene matches: 4. In germline, CDR1 is MNHEY, CDR2 SVGAGI. DNA for the CDR3: TGTGCCAGCAGTTACTCAACTAGCGGGATTCCCTACGAGCAGTACTTC. Translation: CASSYSTSGIPYEQYF.

The V gene is TRBV9, the J gene TRBJ2-2; 10 nucleotides align to TRBD2. Per germline, CDR1 SGDLS and CDR2 YYNGEE. J was trimmed by 2 bases and V by 6 bases; bases with no gene match: 4. This CDR3 is built from 15 residues. CDR3 protein: CASTILAGNTGELFF. Written as DNA, the CDR3 is TGTGCCAGCACCATACTAGCGGGAAACACCGGGGAGCTGTTTTTT.

This chain joins TRBV19 and TRBJ1-5; the match to TRBD1 covers 7 bases. CDR1 and CDR2 from the germline V gene are LNHDA and SQIVND (reference sequence). This CDR3 is 13 amino acids long. V was clipped by 5 bases and J by 4 bases; unmatched bases: 2. Here the CDR3 DNA reads TGTGCCAGTAGTGACAGGGCTAATCAGCCCCAGCATTTT. Amino acids: CASSDRANQPQHF.

A single count supports this clone. This CDR3 reads CATSRTTGNEQYF. In nucleotides, the CDR3 is TGTGCCACCAGCCGGACAACAGGGAACGAGCAGTACTTC. The chain joins TRBV15 to TRBJ2-7; tentative D call: TRBD1 (6 bases). With 5 bases removed from V and 5 bases from J, the gap between germline ends came to 13 bases. Looked up from germline, CDR1 is LNHNV and CDR2 is YYDKDF (reference sequence). The CDR3 runs to 13 residues.

The sample holds one count of this clone. V usage is TRBV10-2 and J usage is TRBJ1-5, with 7 bases identical to TRBD1. The CDR3 totals 16 residues. V trimming: 2 bases; J trimming: 6 bases; junction bases outside the gene matches: 10. Germline lookup yields CDR1 WSHSY and CDR2 SAAADI. As DNA, the CDR3 is TGCGCCAGCAGTGAGATCGCGTCAGGGGGATCTCAGCCCCAGCATTTT. This encodes CASSEIASGGSQPQHF.

The gene calls are TRBV7-9 and TRBJ2-3; 8 bases align to TRBD2. V was pared by 11 bases and J by 6 bases, with 10 bases of the junction left unmatched. Germline CDR1 is SEHNR and CDR2 is FQNEAQ (reference sequence). The CDR3 has 13 residues. CDR3: CAVASSGRDTQYF. The CDR3, as DNA: TGTGCCGTGGCTTCTAGCGGGCGGGATACGCAGTATTTT.

The chain recombines TRBV4-1 with TRBJ2-7; D is possibly TRBD2 (5 bases). Trimming took off 0 bases at V and 3 bases at J, with 9 bases between the two ends. The CDR3 covers 14 residues. Per germline, CDR1 MGHRA and CDR2 YSYEKL. CDR3 sequence (DNA): TGCGCCAGCAGCCAAGATCCGAGCGGCTACGAGCAGTACTTC. This sequence encodes CASSQDPSGYEQYF.

J is TRBJ1-1 and V is TRBV5-1, with 7 bases lining up with TRBD1. The CDR3 has 14 amino acids. Germline CDR1 reads SGHRS; CDR2 reads YFSETQ. Trimming cost V 6 bases and J 4 bases; bases outside gene matches: 9. CDR3 region: CASTQTGLATEAFF. In DNA form, the CDR3 reads TGCGCCAGCACCCAGACAGGGCTGGCCACTGAAGCTTTCTTT.

The rearrangement joins TRBV9 to TRBJ2-1, with 7 nucleotides matching TRBD2. J was trimmed by 4 bases and V by 0 bases; bases with no gene match: 1. CDR3 size: 14 residues. Germline CDR1 reads SGDLS; CDR2 reads YYNGEE. In DNA form, the CDR3 reads TGTGCCAGCAGCGTAGTGGGACTATACAATGAGCAGTTCTTC. Protein sequence: CASSVVGLYNEQFF.

J is TRBJ2-5 and V is TRBV7-6; D gene ambiguous. The CDR3 length is 14 residues. The germline gives CDR1 SGHVS, CDR2 FNYEAQ. The V end lost 5 bases, the J end lost 5 bases, and 15 bases lay between the germline ends. This chain's CDR3 is CASSQVWALETQYF. The CDR3 DNA sequence: TGTGCCAGCAGCCAGGTGTGGGCGTTGGAGACCCAGTACTTC.

CDR3 amino acids: CASRFSRVNRPTNEKLFF. For the CDR3, the DNA is TGTGCCAGCAGATTTAGCCGGGTAAACAGGCCAACTAATGAAAAACTGTTTTTT. The chain has TRBV28 and TRBJ1-4, with a weak D call TRBD1 (5 bases). The germline V gene has CDR1 MDHEN and CDR2 SYDVKM. This CDR3 has 18 residues. V was clipped by 6 bases and J by 0 bases, with 20 bases between them. Full variable domain (remainder filled in from reference TRBV28 and TRBJ1-4): DVKVTQSSRYLVKRTGEKVFLECVQDMDHENMFWYRQDPGLGLRLIYFSYDVKMKEKGDIPEGYSVSREKKERFSLILESASTNQTSMYLCASRFSRVNRPTNEKLFFGSGTQLSVL.

The chain uses TRBV9 and TRBJ2-7; 12 bases are a match to TRBD2. There are 14 residues in the CDR3. J lost 5 bases, V lost 2 bases, and 2 bases had no gene match. In germline, CDR1 is SGDLS, CDR2 YYNGEE. CDR3 nucleotides: TGTGCCAGCAGCGTTCTAGCGGGAGGGCACGAGCAGTACTTC. Amino acid sequence: CASSVLAGGHEQYF.